Following are 27 T cell receptor beta chains from one sample sequenced in a study of blood T cell repertoires in COVID-19 (dated by TCRdb to about 2020). The method behind the library was the immunoSEQ multiplex PCR assay. The table comes from immuneACCESS by way of TCRdb, which keeps in-frame sequences with V and J called. Part of the clones is missing from these tables; in studies checked, under half for an unresolved V gene and the rest for unknown reasons. This sample gives 150,000 to 200,000 clones in total; about 74% of them show up just once. The top ten clones comprise 3% of the sample. The source material was peripheral blood. Receptors originate from a woman older than 75 with acute or convalescent COVID-19.

This clone was detected only once. The chain joins TRBV27 to TRBJ1-2; TRBD1 aligns across 7 bases. Per the germline V gene, CDR1 is MNHEY and CDR2 is SMNVEV (reference sequence). This CDR3 region has 15 residues. Trimming removed 8 bases from V and 3 bases from J; junction bases left unmatched: 12. For the CDR3, the DNA is TGTGCCAGCCGATTGAGAGGGGGCGAATACTATGGCTACACCTTC. The encoded protein is CASRLRGGEYYGYTF.

The chain joins TRBV5-1 to TRBJ1-4, with 9 bases that match TRBD1. The CDR3 runs 15 residues. Germline V CDR1 and CDR2: SGHRS, YFSETQ. Trimming took 5 bases from V and 7 from J; bases not matched to a gene: 9. CDR3 DNA: TGCGCCAGCAGTAATGCCGGGACAGGGAGTGAAAAACTGTTTTTT. The encoded protein is CASSNAGTGSEKLFF.

The chain couples TRBV12-3 or TRBV12-4 to TRBJ2-2; 7 bases agree with TRBD2. The junction had 3 bases not matched to a gene; V was cut back by 8 bases and J by 6 bases. This CDR3 has 12 amino acids. Here the CDR3 reads CASAGESGELFF. As DNA, the CDR3 is TGTGCCAGCGCGGGAGAGTCCGGGGAGCTGTTTTTT.

This clone has a handful of counts. The rearrangement uses TRBV5-1 and TRBJ1-2, with 9 positions matching TRBD1. Germline V gives CDR1 SGHRS, CDR2 YFSETQ. CDR3 length: 13 amino acids. The J segment lost 8 bases and the V segment lost 3 bases, leaving 5 bases of the junction unmatched. The CDR3: CASSSGQGGGYTF. CDR3 DNA: TGCGCCAGCAGCTCGGGACAGGGCGGCGGCTACACCTTC. Complete variable domain (other parts from reference TRBV5-1 and TRBJ1-2): KAGVTQTPRYLIKTRGQQVTLSCSPISGHRSVSWYQQTPGQGLQFLFEYFSETQRNKGNFPGRFSGRQFSNSRSEMNVSTLELGDSALYLCASSSGQGGGYTFGSGTRLTVV.

This clone was seen once. The rearrangement joins TRBV10-3 to TRBJ1-4; TRBD1 aligns across 8 bases. This CDR3 has 13 residues. The germline gives CDR1 ENHRY, CDR2 SYGVKD. The trim removed 10 bases at V and 7 bases at J, leaving 8 bases unmatched. The CDR3 is CASAGGEFEKLFF. In nucleotides, the CDR3 is TGTGCCAGCGCAGGGGGCGAGTTTGAAAAACTGTTTTTT.

The chain couples TRBV29-1 to TRBJ2-3; 8 nucleotides align to TRBD1. The length of the CDR3 is 14 residues. CDR1 and CDR2 from the germline V gene are SQVTM and ANQGSEA. V was clipped by 1 base and J by 4 bases; unmatched bases: 4. CDR3 residues: CSVEAGGASDTQYF. CDR3 in DNA: TGCAGCGTTGAAGCAGGGGGCGCTTCAGATACGCAGTATTTT.

This chain uses TRBV6-1 with TRBJ2-5, with D hard to call. Trimming left V 2 bases short and J 5 bases short, with 6 bases between. Germline lookup yields CDR1 MNHNS and CDR2 SASEGT. This CDR3 is built from 12 residues. This chain's CDR3 is CASSESLETQYF. The CDR3 DNA reads TGTGCCAGCAGTGAATCATTGGAGACCCAGTACTTC.

The chain combines TRBV7-2 with TRBJ2-3; 9 bases fit TRBD2. CDR3 length: 17 residues. Germline V CDR1 and CDR2: SGHTA, FQGNSA. V dropped 2 bases and J dropped 4; count of bases not matched to a gene: 10. CDR3 coding DNA: TGTGCCAGCAGCTTAATGGCTAGCGGGATTGGCGCAGATACGCAGTATTTT. Residues: CASSLMASGIGADTQYF.

The chain recombines TRBV9 with TRBJ1-4, with TRBD1 as a possible D gene (5 bases). The CDR3 loop spans 15 amino acids. CDR1 is SGDLS, CDR2 YYNGEE, per germline. Trimming shortened V by 4 bases and J by 4 bases, and 14 bases separated the two germline ends. This CDR3 reads CASSKSTDYNEKLFF. CDR3 sequence (DNA): TGTGCCAGCAGCAAATCGACAGATTATAATGAAAAACTGTTTTTT.

This clone has a single count. The chain uses TRBV18 and TRBJ2-6, with 13 bases aligning to TRBD2. From germline, CDR1 is KGHSH and CDR2 LQKENI. V gave up 4 bases and J gave up 2 bases; unmatched junction bases: 5. This CDR3 has 18 amino acids. The CDR3 region is CASSQRLAGGAGANVLTF. Written as DNA, the CDR3 is TGTGCCAGCTCACAACGACTAGCGGGAGGCGCTGGGGCCAACGTCCTGACTTTC.

The genes are TRBV19 and TRBJ2-1; 11 bases line up with TRBD2. The CDR3 is 21 residues long. Germline trimming cut 5 bases from V and 2 bases from J; bases unmatched to any gene: 20. Per germline, CDR1 LNHDA and CDR2 SQIVND (reference sequence). CDR3 sequence (DNA): TGTGCCAGTAGTTTTCAGGGGTCGGGACTAGCGGCCACCGGGGCCTACAATGAGCAGTTCTTC. It encodes CASSFQGSGLAATGAYNEQFF.

The sample holds a few counts of this clone. This chain connects TRBV5-8 to TRBJ2-7; 9 bases agree with TRBD2. The CDR3 spans 14 residues. V dropped 10 bases and J dropped 0; count of bases not matched to a gene: 8. Germline V lookup: CDR1 SGHTS, CDR2 YDEGEE. The CDR3 nucleotides read TGTGCCTGTTGGACTAGCGATAGCTCCTACGAGCAGTACTTC. Protein: CACWTSDSSYEQYF.

The chain joins TRBV28 to TRBJ2-1; possibly TRBD2 for D (6 bases). The CDR3 extends over 15 amino acids. Germline V gene lookup returns CDR1 MDHEN and CDR2 SYDVKM. V lost 6 bases to trimming and J lost 7 bases, with 19 bases between them. CDR3 region: CASRGGRARSNEQFF. The CDR3 coding sequence is TGTGCCAGCAGGGGGGGACGGGCCCGCTCGAATGAGCAGTTCTTC. The full variable domain, its missing parts supplied by reference TRBV28 and TRBJ2-1, is DVKVTQSSRYLVKRTGEKVFLECVQDMDHENMFWYRQDPGLGLRLIYFSYDVKMKEKGDIPEGYSVSREKKERFSLILESASTNQTSMYLCASRGGRARSNEQFFGPGTRLTVL.

This chain connects TRBV7-3 to TRBJ2-3; D is ambiguous. The CDR3 contains 13 residues. Germline lookup yields CDR1 SGHTA and CDR2 FQGTGA. V was trimmed by 5 bases and J by 6 bases, leaving 12 bases between them. CDR3 sequence reads: CASSAPELDTQYF. CDR3 nucleotides: TGTGCCAGCAGCGCCCCGGAGCTCGATACGCAGTATTTT.

The chain recombines TRBV3-1 (or the pseudogene TRBV3-2) with TRBJ1-4, with 9 nucleotides matching TRBD1. This CDR3 is built from 14 residues. V dropped 2 bases and J dropped 7; count of bases not matched to a gene: 2. Germline CDR1 and CDR2: LGHDT and YNNKEL (reference sequence). The CDR3 loop is CASSQRTGVEKLFF. Here the CDR3 DNA reads TGTGCCAGCAGCCAAAGGACAGGGGTTGAAAAACTGTTTTTT.

This clone has a single count. This sequence joins TRBV2 and TRBJ1-2, with D perhaps TRBD1 (5 bases). Per the germline V gene, CDR1 is SNHLY and CDR2 is FYNNEI. The CDR3 totals 15 residues. V was trimmed by 9 bases and J by 5 bases, leaving 22 bases between them. As DNA, the CDR3 is TGTGCCAGGGAGGGGCGGCAGGGAATGGAGTATGGCTACACCTTC. Translated: CAREGRQGMEYGYTF.

V gene TRBV7-2 combines with J gene TRBJ1-5, with 12 bases identical to TRBD1. The CDR3 loop spans 17 amino acids. J lost 2 bases, V lost 3 bases, and 5 bases had no gene match. The germline V gene encodes CDR1 SGHTA and CDR2 FQGNSA. CDR3 sequence (DNA): TGTGCCAGCAGCTTCGGGACAGGGGGCCGAGGCAATCAGCCCCAGCATTTT. Translation gives CASSFGTGGRGNQPQHF.

The chain joins TRBV10-1 to TRBJ2-1; 9 bases match TRBD2. The length of the CDR3 is 16 residues. CDR1 and CDR2 (germline): WNHNN, SYGVQD (reference sequence). With V trimmed by 3 bases and J by 6 bases, 9 bases remained unmatched. Written as DNA, the CDR3 is TGCGCCAGCAGTGATGCGGGAGGGACCCTTCTCAATGAGCAGTTCTTC. This gives the protein CASSDAGGTLLNEQFF.

This clone was recorded a few times. The chain employs TRBV7-2 and TRBJ2-1, with TRBD2 matching 11 bases. CDR1 and CDR2 from the germline V gene are SGHTA and FQGNSA. Losses at the gene ends were 5 bases for V and 6 bases for J; bases not matched to a gene: 15. The CDR3 runs 18 residues. The CDR3 DNA is TGTGCCAGCAGCACCCTTAGACTAGCGGGGACCTTACGCAATGAGCAGTTCTTC. It encodes CASSTLRLAGTLRNEQFF.

This sequence joins TRBV5-1 and TRBJ2-1; the match to TRBD1 covers 12 bases. The CDR3 extends over 15 amino acids. V lost 4 bases, J lost 7 bases, and 6 bases stayed unmatched. CDR1 SGHRS and CDR2 YFSETQ come from the germline V gene. Here the CDR3 reads CASSKGQGAANEQFF. DNA for the CDR3: TGCGCCAGCAGCAAGGGACAGGGGGCCGCGAATGAGCAGTTCTTC.

The rearrangement uses TRBV5-4 and TRBJ1-2, with D possibly TRBD1 on 6 matching bases. V was shortened by 0 bases and J by 8 bases, with 11 bases between the two germline ends. The CDR3 sequence is 13 residues long. The germline V gene has CDR1 SGHNT and CDR2 YYREEE (reference sequence). This CDR3 is CASSLEQGPGYTF. The DNA of the CDR3 is TGTGCCAGCAGCTTGGAACAGGGTCCGGGCTACACCTTC.

This rearrangement joins TRBV16 to TRBJ1-6; D might be TRBD1 (5 bases). The CDR3 runs to 15 residues. V dropped 0 bases and J dropped 9 bases, with 12 bases sitting between them. The germline V gene encodes CDR1 KGHSY and CDR2 FQNENV. CDR3 sequence: CASSQSWQGGSPLHF. In DNA, the CDR3 is TGTGCCAGCAGCCAATCTTGGCAGGGAGGTTCACCCCTCCACTTT.

Here the CDR3 DNA reads TGTGCCAGTAGCCAATTAGCGGGCGTATACAATGAGCAGTTCTTC. Amino acid sequence: CASSQLAGVYNEQFF. The V gene is TRBV19, the J gene TRBJ2-1; 7 bases align to TRBD2. Germline CDR1 reads LNHDA; CDR2 reads SQIVND (reference sequence). V lost 6 bases and J lost 4; bases outside the gene matches: 9. This CDR3 comprises 15 residues.

This rearrangement joins TRBV4-3 to TRBJ2-3, with 7 bases lining up with TRBD1. Germline V lookup: CDR1 LGHNA, CDR2 YSLEER. CDR3 length: 17 amino acids. The V segment lost 2 bases and the J segment 2 bases; nucleotides outside the gene matches: 10. CDR3 amino acids: CASSQYAAGTDTDTQYF. The CDR3 nucleotides read TGCGCCAGCAGCCAATACGCTGCCGGGACAGACACAGATACGCAGTATTTT.

The chain links TRBV18 to TRBJ1-1; TRBD1 is a possible D gene (5 bases). The CDR3 covers 16 residues. The V gene lost 2 bases and the J gene lost 7 bases, with 20 bases spanning the gap. Germline V gene lookup returns CDR1 KGHSH and CDR2 LQKENI. The CDR3 sequence is CASSPSSGAVLGEAFF. The DNA for the CDR3 is TGTGCCAGCTCACCATCGAGCGGGGCGGTTCTGGGTGAAGCTTTCTTT.

The gene calls are TRBV7-2 and TRBJ2-5, with 7 bases matching TRBD1. Germline loops: CDR1 SGHTA, CDR2 FQGNSA. Unmatched junction bases numbered 8, after V lost 5 bases and J lost 2 bases. This CDR3 region has 15 residues. The CDR3 reads CASSQGVNRQETQYF. The CDR3 bases are TGTGCCAGCAGCCAGGGGGTGAATAGGCAAGAGACCCAGTACTTC.

V usage is TRBV21-1 and J usage is TRBJ1-5. TRBV21-1 counts as a pseudogene. The CDR3 contains 15 residues. This CDR3 reads CASSVERAPNQPQHF. The DNA for the CDR3 is TGTGCCAGCAGCGTCGAGAGGGCCCCGAATCAGCCCCAGCATTTT.